This TCR beta chain was sequenced for a study of tumor-infiltrating lymphocytes in oesophageal squamous cell carcinoma. TCRdb itself ran the PCR reads through MiXCR, one entry per CDR3 protein. Of under 20,000 distinct CDR3 sequences in the sample, over 40% were seen once. Trimming pared 1 base from V and 11 bases from J, leaving 17 bases between. The CDR3 length is 14 residues. CDR1 is MNHEY, CDR2 SVGEGT, per germline. The sequenced sample consisted of normal esophageal tissue next to the tumor. This chain links TRBV6-2 or TRBV6-3 with TRBJ2-5, with D maybe TRBD1 (6 bases). The TCR sequence derives from a male donor with esophageal squamous cell carcinoma. The CDR3 spells CASSYFPGAGEQYF. CDR3 nucleotide sequence: TGTGCCAGCAGTTACTTCCCAGGGGCAGGAGAGCAGTACTTC.